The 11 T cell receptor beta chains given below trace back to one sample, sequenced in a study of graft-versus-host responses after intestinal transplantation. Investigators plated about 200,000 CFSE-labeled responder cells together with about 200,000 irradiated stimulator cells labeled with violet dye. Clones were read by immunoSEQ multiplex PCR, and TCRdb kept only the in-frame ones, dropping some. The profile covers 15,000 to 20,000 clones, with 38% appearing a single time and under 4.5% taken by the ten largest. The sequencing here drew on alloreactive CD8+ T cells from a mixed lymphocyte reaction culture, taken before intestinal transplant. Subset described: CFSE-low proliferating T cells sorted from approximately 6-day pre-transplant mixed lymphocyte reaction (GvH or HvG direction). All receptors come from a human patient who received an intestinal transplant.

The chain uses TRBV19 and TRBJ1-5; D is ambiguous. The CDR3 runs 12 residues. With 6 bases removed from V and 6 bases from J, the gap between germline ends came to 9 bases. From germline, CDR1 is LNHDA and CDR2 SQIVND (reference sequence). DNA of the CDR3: TGTGCCAGTAGCCCCTTGACTCAGCCCCAGCATTTT. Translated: CASSPLTQPQHF.

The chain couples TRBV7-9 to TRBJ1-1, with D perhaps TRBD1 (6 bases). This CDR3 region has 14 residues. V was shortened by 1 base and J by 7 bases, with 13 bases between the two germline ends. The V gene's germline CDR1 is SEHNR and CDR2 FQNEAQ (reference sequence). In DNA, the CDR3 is TGTGCCAGCAGCTTAGGAGGATACAGGGTTGAAGCTTTCTTT. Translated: CASSLGGYRVEAFF.

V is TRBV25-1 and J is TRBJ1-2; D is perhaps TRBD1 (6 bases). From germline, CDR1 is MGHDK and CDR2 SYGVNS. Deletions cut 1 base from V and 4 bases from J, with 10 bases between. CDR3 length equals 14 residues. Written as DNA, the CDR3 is TGTGCCAGCAGTGAATCCCGGACAGTCTATGGCTACACCTTC. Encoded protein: CASSESRTVYGYTF.

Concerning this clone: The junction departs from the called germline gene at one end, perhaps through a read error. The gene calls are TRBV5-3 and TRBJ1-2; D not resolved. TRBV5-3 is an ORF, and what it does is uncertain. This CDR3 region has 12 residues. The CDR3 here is CASSLASGGYTF. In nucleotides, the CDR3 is TGTGCCAGCAGCTTGGCCTCGGGGGGCTACACCTTC.

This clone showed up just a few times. The CDR3 protein is CASSPLASGSNEQFF. CDR3 nucleotide sequence: TGTGCCAGCAGTCCCTTGGCTAGCGGGAGCAATGAGCAGTTCTTC. The genes are TRBV27 and TRBJ2-1, with 10 bases identical to TRBD2. Germline CDR1 is MNHEY and CDR2 is SMNVEV (reference sequence). Trimming removed 5 bases from V and 6 bases from J; junction bases left unmatched: 7. The CDR3 loop spans 15 amino acids.

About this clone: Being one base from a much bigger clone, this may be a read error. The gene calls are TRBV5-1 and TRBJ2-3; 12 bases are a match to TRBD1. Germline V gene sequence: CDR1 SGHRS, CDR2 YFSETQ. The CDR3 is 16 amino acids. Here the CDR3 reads CARSGGTGGLWDTQYF. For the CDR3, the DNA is TGCGCCCGCAGCGGGGGGACAGGGGGCCTCTGGGATACGCAGTATTTT. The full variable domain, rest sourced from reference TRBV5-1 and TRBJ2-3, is KAGVTQTPRYLIKTRGQQVTLSCSPISGHRSVSWYQQTPGQGLQFLFEYFSETQRNKGNFPGRFSGRQFSNSRSEMNVSTLELGDSALYLCARSGGTGGLWDTQYFGPGTRLTVL.

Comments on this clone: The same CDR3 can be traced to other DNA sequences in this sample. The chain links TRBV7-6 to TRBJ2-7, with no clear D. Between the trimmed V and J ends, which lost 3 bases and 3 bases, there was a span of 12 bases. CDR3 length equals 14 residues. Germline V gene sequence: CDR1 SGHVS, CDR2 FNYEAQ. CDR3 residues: CASSFFPGGYEQYF. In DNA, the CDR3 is TGTGCCAGCAGCTTTTTCCCAGGCGGCTACGAGCAGTACTTC.

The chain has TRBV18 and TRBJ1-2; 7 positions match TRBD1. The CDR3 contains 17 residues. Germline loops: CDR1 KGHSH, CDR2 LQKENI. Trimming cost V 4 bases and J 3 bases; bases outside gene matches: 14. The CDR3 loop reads CASSRYRAGGYHYGYTF. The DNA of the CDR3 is TGTGCCAGCTCACGATACCGAGCAGGGGGTTATCACTATGGCTACACCTTC.

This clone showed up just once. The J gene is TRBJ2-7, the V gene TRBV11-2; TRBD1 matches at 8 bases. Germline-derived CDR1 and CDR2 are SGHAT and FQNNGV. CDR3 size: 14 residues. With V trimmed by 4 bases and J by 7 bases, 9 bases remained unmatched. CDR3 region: CASSSLTGAWEQYF. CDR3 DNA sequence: TGTGCCAGCAGCTCCCTGACAGGGGCTTGGGAGCAGTACTTC.

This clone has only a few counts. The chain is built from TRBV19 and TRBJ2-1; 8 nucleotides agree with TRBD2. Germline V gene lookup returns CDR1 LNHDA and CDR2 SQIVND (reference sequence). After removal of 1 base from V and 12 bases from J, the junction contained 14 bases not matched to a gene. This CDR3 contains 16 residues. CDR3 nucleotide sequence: TGTGCCAGTAGTATAGGTATCGGGAGGGCCCGGGGAGGGCAGTTCTTC. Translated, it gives CASSIGIGRARGGQFF.

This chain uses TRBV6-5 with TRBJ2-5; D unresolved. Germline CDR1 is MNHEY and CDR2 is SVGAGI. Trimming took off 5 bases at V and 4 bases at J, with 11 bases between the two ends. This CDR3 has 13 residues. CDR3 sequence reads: CASSTWVGETQYF. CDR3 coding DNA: TGTGCCAGCAGTACCTGGGTGGGAGAGACCCAGTACTTC.